Listed below are T cell receptor beta chains from one sample, sequenced in a study of T cell repertoires in aging, cancer and after chemotherapy. TCRdb reprocessed the multiplex PCR reads via MiXCR and lists one record per CDR3 protein. The sample holds about 17,000 distinct CDR3 sequences; 45% to 50% are singletons and the top ten take roughly a tenth. The sequencing input was blood. These receptors were obtained from a human donor in good health. Each CDR3 is given with its conserved first and last residue. Fields, in order: V gene, clone size, D gene, J gene, CDR3 protein, CDR3 DNA. A D gene is named only where the DNA matches it firmly. Only some rows state a clone size, as once, few, many or a class for expanded clones.

>TRBV6-2/TRBV6-3|-|-|TRBJ2-3
CASSSIIATLGRTQYF
TGTGCCAGCAGTTCGATAATAGCAACACTGGGGCGAACGCAGTATTTT
>TRBV6-1|-|TRBD1|TRBJ2-2
CASSATQGPGELFF
TGTGCCAGCAGTGCCACACAGGGGCCCGGGGAGCTGTTTTTT
>TRBV12-3/TRBV12-4|few|TRBD2|TRBJ2-4
CASSFTGTTNIQYF
TGTGCCAGCAGTTTTACCGGGACTACAAACATTCAGTACTTC
>TRBV29-1|medium-sized|-|TRBJ2-5
CSVERVIGETQYF
TGCAGCGTTGAACGGGTAATCGGGGAGACCCAGTACTTC
>TRBV11-1|-|-|TRBJ2-7
CASSRLQERYEQYF
TGTGCCAGCAGCCGGCTCCAAGAAAGATACGAGCAGTACTTC
>TRBV6-1|-|TRBD2|TRBJ2-1
CASSEESSGINEQFF
TGTGCCAGCAGTGAAGAGAGTAGCGGGATAAATGAGCAGTTCTTC
>TRBV6-4|few|-|TRBJ2-3
CASSRQGTDTQYF
TGTGCCAGCAGTAGACAGGGCACAGATACGCAGTATTTT
>TRBV30|-|-|TRBJ2-6
CAWSVLPSGANVLTF
TGTGCCTGGAGTGTACTTCCATCTGGGGCCAACGTCCTGACTTTC
>TRBV27|-|-|TRBJ2-1
CASSHPGLNVNEQFF
TGTGCCAGCAGTCATCCGGGACTTAACGTCAATGAGCAGTTCTTC
>TRBV7-6|-|TRBD1|TRBJ2-7
CASSQDRSYEQYF
TGTGCCAGCAGCCAGGACAGGTCCTACGAGCAGTACTTC
>TRBV29-1|few|-|TRBJ2-2
CSVRPRDTGELFF
TGCAGCGTCCGGCCTAGGGACACCGGGGAGCTGTTTTTT
>TRBV12-3/TRBV12-4|-|-|TRBJ2-2
CASSFNTNTGELFF
TGTGCCAGCAGCTTTAATACGAACACCGGGGAGCTGTTTTTT
>TRBV19|once|TRBD2|TRBJ2-1
CASSGSAGALSEQFF
TGTGCCAGTAGTGGTTCGGCGGGAGCCCTAAGTGAGCAGTTCTTC
>TRBV7-6|-|TRBD2|TRBJ2-2
CASSSIAGGPAGELFF
TGTGCCAGCAGCTCCATAGCGGGAGGGCCCGCCGGGGAGCTGTTTTTT
>TRBV27|-|-|TRBJ2-7
CASSSPEVGIYEQYF
TGTGCCAGCAGTTCCCCGGAGGTTGGCATCTACGAGCAGTACTTC
>TRBV12-3/TRBV12-4|-|TRBD1|TRBJ1-2
CASSSNTGQGAVGYTF
TGTGCCAGCAGTTCCAACACTGGACAGGGGGCTGTCGGCTACACCTTC
>TRBV19|-|-|TRBJ2-1
CASKQGSGYNEQFF
TGTGCCAGTAAACAAGGTAGCGGCTACAATGAGCAGTTCTTC
>TRBV19|few|TRBD2|TRBJ2-3
CAGDRAAGVADTQYF
TGTGCCGGGGACCGGGCGGCGGGAGTAGCAGATACGCAGTATTTT
>TRBV29-1|medium-sized|-|TRBJ2-7
CSVSTGSYEQYF
TGCAGCGTTTCCACAGGGTCCTACGAGCAGTACTTC
>TRBV14|-|-|TRBJ2-3
CASSQADQGHTQYF
TGTGCCAGCAGCCAAGCCGATCAGGGTCATACGCAGTATTTT
>TRBV6-4|-|-|TRBJ2-1
CASSRGVDNEQFF
TGTGCCAGCAGTAGAGGGGTTGACAATGAGCAGTTCTTC
>TRBV18|-|TRBD1|TRBJ2-5
CASQGTGGEPQYF
TGTGCCAGCCAAGGGACAGGGGGGGAACCCCAGTACTTC
>TRBV19|medium-sized|-|TRBJ2-2
CASSPDGGELFF
TGTGCCAGTAGTCCCGACGGGGGGGAGCTGTTTTTT
>TRBV6-5|few|-|TRBJ2-7
CASWDLGGF
TGTGCCAGCTGGGACTTGGGGGGATTC
>TRBV6-4|-|-|TRBJ2-3
CASSARAGSTDTQYF
TGTGCCAGCAGCGCTCGGGCGGGTAGCACAGATACGCAGTATTTT
>TRBV19|-|-|TRBJ1-5
CASSMEGFYSNQPQHF
TGTGCCAGTAGTATGGAGGGGTTTTATAGCAATCAGCCCCAGCATTTT
>TRBV5-1|-|TRBD1|TRBJ2-5
CASSSGQGTGTQYF
TGCGCCAGCAGCTCTGGACAGGGAACAGGGACCCAGTACTTC
>TRBV7-2|once|-|TRBJ1-6
CASSLSHSPLHF
TGTGCCAGCAGCTTATCTCATTCACCCCTCCACTTT
>TRBV7-6|few|-|TRBJ2-1
CASSPDNNEQFF
TGTGCCAGCAGCCCGGATAACAATGAGCAGTTCTTC
>TRBV6-5|medium-sized|-|TRBJ2-2
CAHATGLPAGELFF
TGTGCGCATGCGACAGGCCTTCCAGCCGGGGAGCTGTTTTTT
>TRBV19|-|-|TRBJ2-3
CASSSSGSDTQYF
TGTGCCAGTTCCTCTTCAGGGTCAGATACGCAGTATTTT
>TRBV5-6|-|-|TRBJ2-7
CAPWGSRYEQYF
TGTGCCCCCTGGGGGTCCCGCTACGAGCAGTACTTC
>TRBV11-1|medium-sized|TRBD2|TRBJ2-3
CASSSLTSGGSTDTQYF
TGTGCCAGCAGCTCGCTGACTAGCGGGGGAAGCACAGATACGCAGTATTTT
>TRBV29-1|medium-sized|-|TRBJ2-5
CSVEKGNQETQYF
TGCAGCGTTGAAAAGGGAAATCAAGAGACCCAGTACTTC
>TRBV29-1|few|-|TRBJ2-2
CSVPDWTGELFF
TGCAGCGTGCCCGACTGGACCGGGGAGCTGTTTTTT
>TRBV5-6|few|-|TRBJ2-3
CASSSPTSGHTGHVDTQYF
TGTGCCAGCAGCTCGCCAACCTCGGGACACACGGGCCACGTAGATACGCAGTATTTT
>TRBV6-1|few|-|TRBJ2-5
CASIISPMETQYF
TGTGCCAGCATAATTTCCCCTATGGAGACCCAGTACTTC
>TRBV5-5|-|-|TRBJ2-7
CASSLGGRGEQYF
TGTGCCAGCAGCTTGGGGGGACGGGGAGAGCAGTACTTC
>TRBV30|few|-|TRBJ1-5
CAWSREDQPQHF
TGTGCCTGGAGCAGGGAGGATCAGCCCCAGCATTTT
>TRBV27|few|-|TRBJ2-7
CASSLSGLVYEQYF
TGTGCCAGCAGTTTATCCGGCCTGGTCTACGAGCAGTACTTC
>TRBV29-1|medium-sized|TRBD2|TRBJ2-1
CSVDEGGSYNEQFF
TGCAGCGTTGATGAGGGAGGGTCCTACAATGAGCAGTTCTTC
>TRBV27|-|TRBD1|TRBJ1-4
CASSLGQGKKLFF
TGTGCCAGCAGCCTTGGACAGGGGAAAAAACTGTTTTTT
>TRBV5-3|once|-|TRBJ1-4
CARSTQGPNEKLFF
TGTGCCAGAAGCACACAGGGACCTAATGAAAAACTGTTTTTT
>TRBV19|few|TRBD2|TRBJ2-7
CASSGLASSSYEQYF
TGTGCCAGTTCGGGACTAGCGTCCTCCTCCTACGAGCAGTACTTC
>TRBV15|-|TRBD2|TRBJ2-2
CATSTSGNTGELFF
TGTGCCACCAGCACTAGCGGGAACACCGGGGAGCTGTTTTTT
>TRBV5-6|-|TRBD2|TRBJ2-1
CASSPGLAGRNEQFF
TGTGCCAGCAGCCCGGGACTAGCGGGACGGAATGAGCAGTTCTTC
>TRBV6-6|few|-|TRBJ2-7
CASTSGLGAYEQYF
TGTGCCAGCACCTCAGGGTTGGGGGCCTACGAGCAGTACTTC
>TRBV5-4|few|-|TRBJ1-2
CASSLGARYGYTF
TGTGCCAGCAGCTTGGGGGCTCGCTATGGCTACACCTTC
>TRBV6-1|once|-|TRBJ1-4
CASSEARMAEKLFF
TGTGCCAGCAGTGAAGCGCGGATGGCTGAAAAACTGTTTTTT
>TRBV6-2/TRBV6-3|-|-|TRBJ2-1
CASSYSGRGYNEQFF
TGTGCCAGCAGTTACTCTGGCAGGGGCTACAATGAGCAGTTCTTC
>TRBV27|-|-|TRBJ2-3
CASAVETPLSTDTQYF
TGTGCCAGCGCCGTGGAGACTCCGCTTAGCACAGATACGCAGTATTTT
>TRBV18|-|-|TRBJ1-4
CASSRTDNEKLFF
TGTGCCAGCTCTCGGACGGATAATGAAAAACTGTTTTTT
>TRBV19|-|TRBD2|TRBJ2-7
CASSPTPIAGSYEQYF
TGTGCCAGTAGTCCCACTCCTATAGCGGGGTCCTACGAGCAGTACTTC
>TRBV10-3|-|-|TRBJ2-3
CAISDRGEYTDTQYF
TGTGCCATCAGTGATCGTGGTGAATACACAGATACGCAGTATTTT
>TRBV19|medium-sized|-|TRBJ2-6
CASSSSYRSGANVLTF
TGTGCCAGTAGTTCCTCTTACCGCTCTGGGGCCAACGTCCTGACTTTC
>TRBV29-1|few|-|TRBJ1-1
CSVEDGITEAFF
TGCAGCGTTGAAGATGGGATCACTGAAGCTTTCTTT
>TRBV19|-|TRBD1|TRBJ2-7
CASSSRTGGYEQYF
TGTGCCAGTAGTAGTCGGACAGGGGGCTACGAGCAGTACTTC
>TRBV6-6|-|-|TRBJ1-2
CASSYTGNGYTF
TGTGCCAGCAGTTACACAGGGAATGGCTACACCTTC
>TRBV6-1|-|-|TRBJ2-7
CASSPRELYEQYF
TGTGCCAGCAGTCCAAGGGAACTCTACGAGCAGTACTTC